This T cell receptor (beta chain) was captured in a study of radiotherapy plus CTLA-4 blockade in lung cancer. Generated by immunoSEQ multiplex PCR, the TCRdb table keeps only in-frame clones and is missing some. The sample yields 70,000 to 85,000 clones, 70% to 80% seen once. From germline, CDR1 is SNHLY and CDR2 FYNNEI. The CDR3 length is 13 residues. The junction had 1 base not matched to a gene; V was cut back by 6 bases and J by 7 bases. This clone was detected a few times. The V and J genes are TRBV2 and TRBJ2-2; 11 bases agree with TRBD1. The sample was peripheral blood, taken from a patient treated with radiotherapy plus ipilimumab. The clonotype originates from a human donor with non-small cell lung cancer whose response to radiotherapy plus ipilimumab could not be evaluated. The CDR3 protein is CASRGTGGGELFF. The CDR3 coding sequence is TGTGCCAGCAGGGGGACAGGGGGCGGGGAGCTGTTTTTT.